A single TCR beta chain is shown here with its context. These data are taken from a study of monozygotic twins with inflammatory bowel disease. TCRdb re-called the 5' RACE reads and gives one entry per CDR3 protein, without DNA. Found here are about 200,000 distinct CDR3 sequences; the top ten clones hold more than 7.5%. Sequenced: blood. This TCR derives from a human donor with ulcerative colitis or Crohn's disease, or a healthy co-twin of an affected twin (not recorded which).

The CDR3 spells CASSDGGHNEKLFF. The chain joins TRBV2 to TRBJ1-4. CDR1 and CDR2 (germline): SNHLY, FYNNEI. The CDR3 is 14 amino acids. Based on the CDR3 plus reference TRBV2 and TRBJ1-4, the full variable domain is EPEVTQTPSHQVTQMGQEVILRCVPISNHLYFYWYRQILGQKVEFLVSFYNNEISEKSEIFDDQFSVERPDGSNFTLKIRSTKLEDSAMYFCASSDGGHNEKLFFGSGTQLSVL.